The 26 T cell receptor beta chains below were found in one sample sequenced in a study of cytomegalovirus exposure and HLA in healthy donors. It was with 60 Vbeta and 13 Jbeta primers that the PCR ran. Profiling relied on immunoSEQ multiplex PCR, and the TCRdb table lists in-frame clones only, not all of them. The sample has just over 95,000 clones; about 77% are singletons. The specimen was PBMCs. These receptors were obtained from a woman in her 40s in good health and CMV-seronegative.

The chain links TRBV11-2 to TRBJ1-1; D uncertain. Between the trimmed V and J ends, which lost 5 bases and 7 bases, there was a span of 14 bases. Germline V lookup: CDR1 SGHAT, CDR2 FQNNGV. The CDR3 spans 13 residues. The CDR3 spells CASSPRAAGEAFF. Here the CDR3 DNA reads TGTGCCAGCAGCCCCCGTGCAGCGGGTGAAGCTTTCTTT. The full variable domain, completed using reference TRBV11-2 and TRBJ1-1, is EAGVAQSPRYKIIEKRQSVAFWCNPISGHATLYWYQQILGQGPKLLIQFQNNGVVDDSQLPKDRFSAERLKGVDSTLKIQPAKLEDSAVYLCASSPRAAGEAFFGQGTRLTVV.

The rearrangement joins TRBV6-5 to TRBJ2-2; TRBD2 is a possible D gene (6 bases). This CDR3 has 13 residues. Germline V CDR1 and CDR2: MNHEY, SVGAGI. The V end lost 6 bases, the J end lost 6 bases, and 11 bases lay between the germline ends. CDR3 in amino acids: CASSTRRAGELFF. The CDR3 nucleotides are TGTGCCAGCAGCACGAGGAGGGCCGGGGAGCTGTTTTTT.

V is TRBV13 and J is TRBJ2-5; D might be TRBD2 (5 bases). The CDR3 has 14 residues. The V gene's germline CDR1 is PRHDT and CDR2 FYEKMQ (reference sequence). The V end lost 5 bases, the J end lost 4 bases, and 14 bases lay between the germline ends. CDR3: CASSPRETTETQYF. The CDR3 DNA reads as TGTGCCAGCAGCCCGAGGGAGACAACAGAGACCCAGTACTTC.

The CDR3 sequence is CASTPSDRGHEQYF. DNA of the CDR3: TGTGCCAGCACCCCCAGCGACAGGGGGCACGAGCAGTACTTC. The V gene is TRBV7-6, the J gene TRBJ2-7, with 10 bases matching TRBD1. Looked up from germline, CDR1 is SGHVS and CDR2 is FNYEAQ. This CDR3 has 14 residues. Trimming removed 7 bases from V and 5 bases from J; junction bases left unmatched: 8.

The sample holds one count of this clone. The chain is built from TRBV7-2 and TRBJ2-6; a possible D gene is TRBD2 (7 bases). The CDR3 covers 17 residues. V gave up 1 base and J gave up 0 bases, with 10 bases separating them. CDR1 and CDR2 from the germline V gene are SGHTA and FQGNSA. The CDR3 region is CASSLGGGASGANVLTF. The CDR3 DNA sequence: TGTGCCAGCAGCTTAGGTGGGGGGGCCTCTGGGGCCAACGTCCTGACTTTC.

CDR3 coding DNA: TGTGCCAGCAGCCGAACGGGGGAGGGGGAGACCCAGTACTTC. It is translated as CASSRTGEGETQYF. The V gene is TRBV12-1, the J gene TRBJ2-5; the table calls TRBD2, which could not be checked here. TRBV12-1 is flagged as a pseudogene. This CDR3 comprises 14 residues.

This sequence joins TRBV2 and TRBJ2-2; 14 bases fit TRBD2. The CDR3 is made up of 15 amino acids. Germline V gives CDR1 SNHLY, CDR2 FYNNEI. With V trimmed by 7 bases and J by 7 bases, 5 bases remained unmatched. CDR3 loop: CASMTSGGAGGELFF. The CDR3 nucleotides read TGTGCCAGCATGACTAGCGGGGGGGCTGGCGGGGAGCTGTTTTTT.

V usage is TRBV29-1 and J usage is TRBJ1-1; D is possibly TRBD1 (6 bases). The CDR3 is 14 amino acids. Germline V lookup: CDR1 SQVTM, CDR2 ANQGSEA. With 3 bases removed from V and 0 bases from J, the gap between germline ends came to 11 bases. The CDR3 sequence: CSVDFQGMNTEAFF. The CDR3 nucleotides read TGCAGCGTTGACTTCCAGGGGATGAACACTGAAGCTTTCTTT.

This chain joins TRBV2 and TRBJ1-1; perhaps TRBD1 as D (5 bases). The germline V gene has CDR1 SNHLY and CDR2 FYNNEI. V was shortened by 0 bases and J by 8 bases, with 7 bases between the two germline ends. The length of the CDR3 is 12 residues. This CDR3 reads CASSEARTEAFF. The CDR3 DNA reads as TGTGCCAGCAGTGAAGCGAGGACAGAAGCTTTCTTT.

This rearrangement joins TRBV6-1 to TRBJ2-1; no reliable D call. Trimming took 5 bases from V and 7 from J, leaving 18 bases between them. This CDR3 spans 15 amino acids. Germline V gene data show CDR1 as MNHNS and CDR2 as SASEGT. CDR3 in DNA: TGTGCCAGCAGTAAACGCCCGGAGACCGTAAATGAGCAGTTCTTC. Translation: CASSKRPETVNEQFF.

The chain links TRBV5-1 to TRBJ1-5, with D perhaps matching TRBD1 (5 bases). V lost 4 bases to trimming and J lost 4 bases, with 15 bases between them. The CDR3 contains 15 residues. CDR1 is SGHRS and CDR2 is YFSETQ in the germline V gene. CDR3 residues: CASSVGTATNQPQHF. The DNA for the CDR3 is TGCGCCAGCAGCGTTGGGACTGCTACTAATCAGCCCCAGCATTTT.

The J gene is TRBJ2-7, the V gene TRBV5-1, with 7 positions matching TRBD2. CDR1 and CDR2 from the germline V gene are SGHRS and YFSETQ. There are 15 residues in the CDR3. V gave up 3 bases and J gave up 3 bases; unmatched junction bases: 9. The CDR3 nucleotides are TGCGCCAGCAGCTACCAAGCTAGCGGCAACTACGAGCAGTACTTC. It yields the protein CASSYQASGNYEQYF.

The genes are TRBV7-9 and TRBJ2-2; D gene ambiguous. V lost 2 bases and J lost 4, with 5 bases in between. CDR1 SEHNR and CDR2 FQNEAQ come from the germline V gene (reference sequence). The CDR3 is 13 residues long. The DNA of the CDR3 is TGTGCCAGCAGCTTAACAGTCACCGGGGAGCTGTTTTTT. Translation: CASSLTVTGELFF.

The chain couples TRBV4-2 to TRBJ2-1, with a possible D match to TRBD2 (6 bases). CDR3 length equals 14 residues. Germline V CDR1 and CDR2: LGHNA, YNFKEQ. V lost 4 bases, J lost 4 bases, and 11 bases lay in between. Here the CDR3 DNA reads TGTGCCAGCAGCCGGGGGGTGGAATACAATGAGCAGTTCTTC. This encodes CASSRGVEYNEQFF.

The genes are TRBV14 and TRBJ1-1; 8 bases map to TRBD1. Germline CDR1 reads SGHDN; CDR2 reads FVKESK. CDR3 length equals 14 residues. With V trimmed by 4 bases and J by 5 bases, 6 bases remained unmatched. The CDR3 sequence is CASSRTGGLTEAFF. CDR3 bases: TGTGCCAGCAGCCGCACAGGGGGTTTAACTGAAGCTTTCTTT.

V is TRBV2 and J is TRBJ2-7; TRBD1 agrees at 7 bases. V was clipped by 5 bases and J by 2 bases; unmatched bases: 12. CDR3 length: 16 amino acids. Germline CDR1 and CDR2: SNHLY and FYNNEI. The DNA for the CDR3 is TGTGCCAGCAGTCCTCGGGACAGAATTACTGCCTACGAGCAGTACTTC. This codes for CASSPRDRITAYEQYF. The whole variable domain, remainder taken from reference TRBV2 and TRBJ2-7, is EPEVTQTPSHQVTQMGQEVILRCVPISNHLYFYWYRQILGQKVEFLVSFYNNEISEKSEIFDDQFSVERPDGSNFTLKIRSTKLEDSAMYFCASSPRDRITAYEQYFGPGTRLTVT.

This chain uses TRBV7-2 with TRBJ2-3; 7 bases agree with TRBD2. The V and J ends lost 1 base and 2 bases, in that order; junction bases with no gene match: 6. The CDR3 sequence is 16 residues long. Germline lookup yields CDR1 SGHTA and CDR2 FQGNSA. This CDR3 reads CASSLGLRGNTDTQYF. CDR3 DNA sequence: TGTGCCAGCAGCTTAGGGTTGCGGGGGAACACAGATACGCAGTATTTT.

The chain recombines TRBV7-8 with TRBJ1-2, with 7 bases matching TRBD1. CDR3 length equals 15 residues. With 5 bases clipped from V and 3 bases from J, the junction kept 9 bases outside the gene matches. Germline V gene lookup returns CDR1 SGHVS and CDR2 FQNEAQ. The CDR3 DNA follows: TGTGCCAGCAGCCCCACCCCCACAGGGGACTATGGCTACACCTTC. It codes for CASSPTPTGDYGYTF.

This chain uses TRBV5-4 with TRBJ2-3; 11 bases agree with TRBD2. CDR3 size: 20 residues. V shed 4 bases and J 1 base; nucleotides not matched to a gene: 17. Germline CDR1 and CDR2: SGHNT and YYREEE (reference sequence). The CDR3 DNA reads TGTGCCAGCAGCGAGGGGTTCGGATATAGCGGGGGGGCCCGCACAGATACGCAGTATTTT. Its translation: CASSEGFGYSGGARTDTQYF.

This clone came up a few times. The CDR3 loop is CASTATGNTEAFF. CDR3 bases: TGTGCCAGCACCGCGACAGGGAACACTGAAGCTTTCTTT. The chain carries TRBV5-6 and TRBJ1-1; possible D gene TRBD1, 6 bases. Trimming took off 6 bases at V and 1 base at J, with 10 bases between the two ends. Germline lookup yields CDR1 SGHDT and CDR2 YYEEEE. There are 13 residues in the CDR3.

V usage is TRBV5-1 and J usage is TRBJ1-1; D is ambiguous. The germline CDR1 and CDR2 sequences are SGHRS and YFSETQ. Between the trimmed V and J ends, which lost 5 bases and 2 bases, there was a span of 10 bases. The CDR3 runs 13 residues. CDR3 sequence reads: CASSHQENTEAFF. The CDR3 region has the DNA TGCGCCAGCAGTCATCAGGAAAACACTGAAGCTTTCTTT.

This chain connects TRBV7-9 to TRBJ2-2, with D unresolved. There are 15 residues in the CDR3. CDR1 and CDR2 (germline): SEHNR, FQNEAQ (reference sequence). The V gene lost 7 bases and the J gene lost 4 bases, with 16 bases spanning the gap. This chain's CDR3 is CASKTGSYGTGELFF. The CDR3 DNA sequence: TGTGCCAGCAAAACCGGGTCCTACGGCACCGGGGAGCTGTTTTTT.

The CDR3 region is CASSQKGSLYTF. In DNA, the CDR3 is TGTGCCAGCAGCCAAAAGGGGTCTCTCTACACCTTC. The chain joins TRBV4-2 to TRBJ1-2, with a possible D match to TRBD1 (5 bases). This CDR3 has 12 residues. V lost 2 bases and J 10 bases, leaving 11 bases between the germline ends. From germline, CDR1 is LGHNA and CDR2 YNFKEQ.

This clone was seen more than once but under ten times. The genes are TRBV7-9 and TRBJ1-5; D not certain. V lost 4 bases and J 9 bases, leaving 16 bases between the germline ends. In germline, CDR1 is SEHNR, CDR2 FQNEAQ (reference sequence). The CDR3 runs to 14 residues. CDR3 coding DNA: TGTGCCAGCAGCTCCAGAGACAAAGGTGGGCCCCAGCATTTT. Residues: CASSSRDKGGPQHF.

This chain uses TRBV9 with TRBJ1-5; the D gene is possibly TRBD1 (6 bases). Germline lookup yields CDR1 SGDLS and CDR2 YYNGEE. CDR3 size: 15 residues. V lost 3 bases, J lost 7 bases, and 17 bases lay in between. CDR3 coding DNA: TGTGCCAGCAGCGCTCCACAGGGAGGGAGCCAGCCCCAGCATTTT. This gives the protein CASSAPQGGSQPQHF.

J is TRBJ2-7 and V is TRBV5-5; TRBD2 might be the D (5 bases). The germline gives CDR1 SGHKS, CDR2 YYEKEE (reference sequence). V lost 2 bases and J 0 bases, leaving 12 bases between the germline ends. The CDR3 has 15 amino acids. The CDR3 region has the DNA TGTGCCAGCAGCTTCCCCGGACTTAGCTCCTACGAGCAGTACTTC. Translating gives CASSFPGLSSYEQYF.